Shown below are 9 T cell receptor beta chains from a single sample sequenced in a study of T cells in Graves' hyperthyroidism and ophthalmopathy (dated by TCRdb to about 2019). The library was prepared using multiplex PCR. This sample was sequenced with an Illumina HiSeq 2000. The TCR beta CDR3 regions were amplified from RNA transcripts. For the first round of RT-PCR on the TCR CDR3, the HTBI primer set was used together with the Qiagen OneStep RT-PCR kit. TCRdb passed the public sequencing reads through fastp at Q25 and MiXCR, retaining productive beta sequences. Merged by CDR3 protein, the rows form single entries marked with the most common genes and DNA. The sample profile shows hundreds of thousands of distinct CDR3 sequences; 15% to 18% of them were found once. The ten top clones hold roughly 26% of the sample. The sample consisted of blood. These receptors were taken from a woman aged 18-30 years with Graves' hyperthyroidism that later progressed to Graves' ophthalmopathy.

This clonotype appeared many times. The germline gene is not matched at one end of the junction; a read error may be the cause. J is TRBJ2-2 and V is TRBV7-7, with 7 positions matching TRBD1. This CDR3 has 14 amino acids. CDR1 and CDR2 (germline): SSHAT, FNYEAQ (reference sequence). The CDR3 reads CASSPRTGPLELFF. The CDR3, as DNA: TGTGCTAGCAGCCCCCGGACAGGACCTTTGGAGCTGTTTTTT.

The chain joins TRBV20-1 to TRBJ1-4; 8 positions match TRBD1. CDR1 and CDR2 (germline): DFQATT, SNEGSKA (reference sequence). Germline trimming cut 5 bases from V and 8 bases from J; bases unmatched to any gene: 13. CDR3 length equals 15 residues. CDR3 protein: CSAQIPGGEDEKLFF. CDR3 DNA: TGCAGTGCTCAGATTCCAGGGGGCGAAGACGAAAAACTGTTTTTT.

The chain recombines TRBV19 with TRBJ2-1; TRBD2 aligns across 10 bases. V lost 7 bases and J lost 4; bases outside the gene matches: 7. Germline CDR1 LNHDA, CDR2 SQIVND (reference sequence). CDR3 size: 15 residues. CDR3 residues: CASTFSSGGYNEQFF. The CDR3 DNA reads TGTGCCAGTACTTTCTCTAGCGGGGGTTACAATGAGCAGTTCTTC.

This clonotype appeared a few times. The J gene is TRBJ1-1, the V gene TRBV25-1, with 7 bases aligning to TRBD1. Trimming took 3 bases from V and 1 from J; bases not matched to a gene: 5. Germline loops: CDR1 MGHDK, CDR2 SYGVNS. The CDR3 has 15 amino acids. CDR3 loop: CASSDPAGGNTEAFF. CDR3 nucleotide sequence: TGTGCCAGCAGTGACCCGGCAGGGGGGAACACTGAAGCTTTCTTT.

The chain couples TRBV27 to TRBJ1-6, with 7 bases aligning to TRBD1. J was trimmed by 7 bases and V by 5 bases; bases with no gene match: 5. The length of the CDR3 is 14 residues. Per germline, CDR1 MNHEY and CDR2 SMNVEV (reference sequence). CDR3 bases: TGTGCCAGCAGTCACGGGACAGCGAATTCACCCCTCCACTTT. This encodes CASSHGTANSPLHF.

This clonotype has more than one count but fewer than ten. The V and J genes are TRBV6-1 and TRBJ1-4; D gene ambiguous. Germline V gene lookup returns CDR1 MNHNS and CDR2 SASEGT. V was shortened by 2 bases and J by 7 bases, with 8 bases between the two germline ends. CDR3 size: 13 residues. CDR3 protein: CASSERVGEKLFF. The CDR3 DNA reads as TGTGCCAGCAGTGAACGGGTGGGTGAAAAACTGTTTTTT.

This clonotype was counted ten times or more. The chain is built from TRBV6-2 or TRBV6-3 and TRBJ1-2, with D possibly TRBD1 on 5 matching bases. V shed 6 bases and J shed 3 bases, with 11 bases lying between them. Germline V gene data show CDR1 as MNHEY and CDR2 as SVGEGT. There are 13 residues in the CDR3. In DNA form, the CDR3 reads TGTGCCAGCAGCCTACAGGTGGACTATGGCTACACCTTC. Translated, it gives CASSLQVDYGYTF.

In this sample, this clonotype turned up a few times. The chain uses TRBV27 and TRBJ2-7; 8 nucleotides match TRBD1. Trimming took 5 bases from V and 3 from J; bases not matched to a gene: 9. From germline, CDR1 is MNHEY and CDR2 SMNVEV (reference sequence). CDR3 length: 15 residues. The CDR3 nucleotides read TGTGCCAGCAGTCCATCATATGGACAGGGCTACGAGCAGTACTTC. This translates into CASSPSYGQGYEQYF.

This clonotype was counted ten times or more. This chain uses TRBV3-1 with TRBJ2-3, with TRBD2 matching over 9 bases. Germline CDR1 LGHDT, CDR2 YNNKEL (reference sequence). This CDR3 is 15 amino acids long. The V and J ends lost 4 bases and 4 bases, in that order; junction bases with no gene match: 6. CDR3 nucleotides: TGTGCCAGCAGCCCCGGGACTAGCTTCGCAGATACGCAGTATTTT. This translates into CASSPGTSFADTQYF.